This TCR beta chain was recorded in a study of long-term antiretroviral therapy in people with HIV. The CDR3 totals 14 residues. The germline V gene encodes CDR1 LNHNV and CDR2 YYDKDF (reference sequence). After removal of 8 bases from V and 3 bases from J, the junction contained 5 bases not matched to a gene. This clone was found once. Survey-level immunoSEQ v3.0 assays were run. Libraries were prepared by immunoSEQ multiplex PCR; TCRdb keeps only in-frame clonotypes and omits some of them. The sample consists of roughly 25,000 clones, around 82% of them appearing once. For each donor, at least one pre-ART and at least two post-ART PBMC samples were available. Prior to DNA extraction, the samples held roughly 0.9-10 million cryopreserved PBMC.

Sample: unsorted PBMCs, taken 0.5 years after starting antiretroviral therapy. The genes are TRBV15 and TRBJ2-5; 11 bases align to TRBD2. The receptor was isolated from a middle-aged woman with HIV. CDR3 loop: CATAPGLAEETQYF. In nucleotides, the CDR3 is TGTGCCACCGCTCCGGGACTAGCGGAAGAGACCCAGTACTTC.